Each of the 28 T cell receptor beta chains below was sequenced from the same sample in a study of type 1 regulatory T cells. TCRdb reprocessed the reads via MiXCR and lists one record per CDR3 protein. The sample lists approximately 45,000 distinct CDR3 sequences; 9.5% to 15% were seen once. No antigens are known for them. Sequences were obtained from cultured non-Tr1 T cells, either the whole culture or a sorted T cell fraction (not recorded which). All receptors come from a human donor in good health.

This clonotype was seen ten or more times. This sequence joins TRBV6-4 and TRBJ2-2; D may be TRBD1 or TRBD2 (5 bases each). Germline V lookup: CDR1 MRHNA, CDR2 SNTAGT. Trimming took off 5 bases at V and 3 bases at J, with 10 bases between the two ends. This CDR3 spans 14 amino acids. The CDR3 sequence is CASSRDGDTGELFF. The CDR3 DNA sequence: TGTGCCAGCAGTCGGGACGGGGACACCGGGGAGCTGTTTTTT.

This clonotype showed up many times. CDR3 region: CASSLSGKETQYF. The CDR3 DNA follows: TGTGCCAGCAGCTTAAGCGGGAAAGAGACCCAGTACTTC. The rearrangement uses TRBV9 and TRBJ2-5; 7 nucleotides match TRBD2. J was trimmed by 3 bases and V by 4 bases; bases with no gene match: 3. Germline V lookup: CDR1 SGDLS, CDR2 YYNGEE. The CDR3 length is 13 residues.

This clonotype showed up just a few times. The V and J genes are TRBV20-1 and TRBJ2-3; D perhaps matches TRBD2 (5 bases). Germline loops: CDR1 DFQATT, CDR2 SNEGSKA (reference sequence). V was pared by 6 bases and J by 2 bases, with 15 bases between. The CDR3 is 14 amino acids. The CDR3 loop is CSAQRSSLTDTQYF. For the CDR3, the DNA is TGCAGTGCCCAGAGATCTAGCCTCACAGATACGCAGTATTTT.

This clonotype was detected a few times. The chain uses TRBV10-3 and TRBJ2-5; a weak D match, TRBD2 (6 bases). Germline values: CDR1 ENHRY, CDR2 SYGVKD. This CDR3 is 13 amino acids long. V was shortened by 10 bases and J by 1 base, with 13 bases between the two germline ends. As DNA, the CDR3 is TGTGCCACGGAGGGGAGCTCCCAAGAGACCCAGTACTTC. Protein product: CATEGSSQETQYF.

There are a few counts of this clonotype. This chain links TRBV15 with TRBJ2-7; D is uncertain. V lost 0 bases and J lost 5, with 11 bases in between. The CDR3 is 14 residues long. The germline V gene has CDR1 LNHNV and CDR2 YYDKDF (reference sequence). The CDR3 loop reads CATSRDRASDEQYF. The DNA of the CDR3 is TGTGCCACCAGCAGAGATCGGGCTTCTGACGAGCAGTACTTC.

This clonotype was found a few times. The J gene is TRBJ1-1, the V gene TRBV12-3 or TRBV12-4; D is unclear. V lost 6 bases, J lost 1 base, and 9 bases lay in between. This CDR3 is built from 13 residues. CDR3 in DNA: TGTGCCAGCAGCAGGTATGGGAACACTGAAGCTTTCTTT. It codes for CASSRYGNTEAFF.

This chain links TRBV2 with TRBJ2-7; TRBD1 might be the D (5 bases). Trimming took 5 bases from V and 3 from J, leaving 8 bases between them. CDR1 is SNHLY, CDR2 FYNNEI, per germline. This CDR3 has 12 amino acids. The CDR3: CASSKDSYEQYF. The DNA for the CDR3 is TGTGCCAGCAGTAAAGACAGCTACGAGCAGTACTTC.

This clonotype was seen repeatedly, ten times or more. A junction boundary mismatches the germline segment, possibly from a read error. CDR3 in DNA: TGTGCTAGCAGCGTCCGAGGAAAGGAGACCCAGTACTTC. Encoded protein: CASSVRGKETQYF. The V and J genes are TRBV7-7 and TRBJ2-5; D is uncertain. CDR1 is SSHAT, CDR2 FNYEAQ, per germline (reference sequence). CDR3 length: 13 residues.

This clonotype occurred many times. The CDR3 sequence is CSVWTSGYNEQFF. CDR3 nucleotide sequence: TGCAGCGTCTGGACTAGCGGATACAATGAGCAGTTCTTC. V usage is TRBV20-1 and J usage is TRBJ2-1, with 10 positions matching TRBD2. CDR1 and CDR2 (germline): DFQATT, SNEGSKA (reference sequence). CDR3 length equals 13 residues.

Regarding this clonotype: A read error is possible here, since a much larger clone lies one base away. The V call is TRBV6-1, the J call TRBJ2-1; D remains ambiguous. CDR3 size: 11 residues. The V and J ends lost 2 bases and 11 bases respectively, with 7 bases between them. CDR1 is MNHNS, CDR2 SASEGT, per germline. This chain's CDR3 is CASSEQNQQFF. CDR3 nucleotide sequence: TGTGCCAGCAGTGAACAAAATCAGCAGTTCTTC.

This clonotype was recorded many times. The V gene is TRBV20-1, the J gene TRBJ2-1; no definite D call. The CDR3 contains 14 residues. Germline CDR1 DFQATT, CDR2 SNEGSKA (reference sequence). The V end lost 6 bases, the J end lost 2 bases, and 14 bases lay between the germline ends. The CDR3 DNA is TGCAGTGCCCTACACTCAAGGGCCTACAATGAGCAGTTCTTC. Translating it yields CSALHSRAYNEQFF.

This rearrangement joins TRBV20-1 to TRBJ2-7; D is unresolved. Trimming pared 0 bases from V and 4 bases from J, leaving 7 bases between. The CDR3 has 12 amino acids. The germline gives CDR1 DFQATT, CDR2 SNEGSKA (reference sequence). CDR3 sequence (DNA): TGCAGTGCTAGAGAGGTCCTTTACGAGCAGTACTTC. Its translation: CSAREVLYEQYF.

The table lists this clonotype with many counts. This chain uses TRBV5-1 with TRBJ2-5; D is undetermined. This CDR3 contains 17 residues. Germline V gene data show CDR1 as SGHRS and CDR2 as YFSETQ. Trimming removed 4 bases at V and 1 base at J, with 20 bases between. CDR3 nucleotide sequence: TGCGCCAGCAGCCGTGGAGCCCGGGCAAGGGCCCAAGAGACCCAGTACTTC. It encodes CASSRGARARAQETQYF.

The chain couples TRBV19 to TRBJ1-2; the match to TRBD1 covers 7 bases. The CDR3 spans 16 residues. The trim removed 9 bases at V and 0 bases at J, leaving 13 bases unmatched. Germline CDR1 is LNHDA and CDR2 is SQIVND (reference sequence). The CDR3 sequence: CASSIGGTASNYGYTF. The CDR3 DNA reads as TGTGCCAGCTCTATTGGGGGGACAGCCTCTAACTATGGCTACACCTTC.

This clonotype is termed medium-sized. The chain has TRBV7-2 and TRBJ2-3, with unresolved D. Germline V gene lookup returns CDR1 SGHTA and CDR2 FQGNSA. V gave up 0 bases and J gave up 0 bases, with 4 bases separating them. CDR3 size: 14 residues. CDR3 loop: CASSLALSTDTQYF. In DNA form, the CDR3 reads TGTGCCAGCAGCTTAGCGCTAAGCACAGATACGCAGTATTTT.

The rearrangement uses TRBV10-3 and TRBJ2-3, with D possibly matching TRBD2 (7 bases). Germline-derived CDR1 and CDR2 are ENHRY and SYGVKD. V shed 10 bases and J shed 6 bases, with 20 bases lying between them. The CDR3 contains 14 residues. The CDR3 bases are TGTGCCAACAGCTTCGGTGCGGGGGCCGATACGCAGTATTTT. Translating it yields CANSFGAGADTQYF.

The chain employs TRBV10-3 and TRBJ2-7; D is unclear. Germline loops: CDR1 ENHRY, CDR2 SYGVKD. V was shortened by 3 bases and J by 5 bases, with 14 bases between the two germline ends. CDR3 length: 14 residues. The CDR3 region has the DNA TGTGCCATCAGTGATAATCCGAGGTCGAACGAGCAGTACTTC. Translating it yields CAISDNPRSNEQYF.

Remarks on this clonotype: One end of the junction does not line up with germline, which may come from a read error. V and J are TRBV11-2 and TRBJ1-4, with TRBD1 identical over 7 bases. There are 12 residues in the CDR3. Germline V gene sequence: CDR1 SGHAT, CDR2 FQNNGV. CDR3: CTSSADREKLFF. DNA for the CDR3: TGTACCAGCAGTGCGGACAGGGAAAAACTGTTTTTT.

By share of the sample, this clonotype is medium-sized. This chain links TRBV30 with TRBJ2-7; tentatively, D is TRBD2 (6 bases). The V gene's germline CDR1 is GTSNPN and CDR2 SVGIG (reference sequence). Trimming shortened V by 8 bases and J by 5 bases, and 16 bases separated the two germline ends. This CDR3 comprises 12 residues. In nucleotides, the CDR3 is TGTGCCGGGGGACGCGGGGCCCACGAGCAGTACTTC. Its translation: CAGGRGAHEQYF.

This clonotype occurred many times. The gene calls are TRBV19 and TRBJ1-5; no clear D. Germline V gives CDR1 LNHDA, CDR2 SQIVND (reference sequence). V was trimmed by 7 bases and J by 4 bases, leaving 8 bases between them. This CDR3 comprises 12 residues. CDR3 nucleotide sequence: TGTGCCAGTACTAGCTCGAATCAGCCCCAGCATTTT. Its translation: CASTSSNQPQHF. Together with reference TRBV19 and TRBJ1-5, the CDR3 gives the full variable domain: DGGITQSPKYLFRKEGQNVTLSCEQNLNHDAMYWYRQDPGQGLRLIYYSQIVNDFQKGDIAEGYSVSREKKESFPLTVTSAQKNPTAFYLCASTSSNQPQHFGDGTRLSIL.

The chain couples TRBV18 to TRBJ1-2; tentative D call: TRBD1 (6 bases). The V gene lost 3 bases and the J gene lost 4 bases, with 12 bases spanning the gap. This CDR3 is 14 amino acids long. Germline V gene sequence: CDR1 KGHSH, CDR2 LQKENI. This chain's CDR3 is CASSPPQGSYGYTF. The CDR3 DNA follows: TGTGCCAGCTCACCCCCACAGGGCTCCTATGGCTACACCTTC.

This clonotype showed up many times. V and J are TRBV10-3 and TRBJ1-3; a weak D match, TRBD1 (5 bases). V was clipped by 11 bases and J by 4 bases, with 12 bases between them. Germline values: CDR1 ENHRY, CDR2 SYGVKD. The CDR3 has 12 residues. This CDR3 is CASGGYGNTIYF. The CDR3 coding sequence is TGTGCCTCCGGGGGATACGGAAACACCATATATTTT.

This clonotype came up many times. The CDR3 spells CASSPRGLGFKQYF. The CDR3 bases are TGTGCCAGCAGTCCCAGGGGGTTAGGGTTTAAGCAGTACTTC. The rearrangement joins TRBV12-3 or TRBV12-4 to TRBJ2-7; TRBD1 aligns across 7 bases. The CDR3 is 14 residues long. J lost 8 bases, V lost 5 bases, and 12 bases had no gene match.

This clonotype came up many times. This chain connects TRBV18 to TRBJ1-2; tentative D call: TRBD1 (6 bases). Trimming removed 3 bases at V and 5 bases at J, with 22 bases between. The germline V gene encodes CDR1 KGHSH and CDR2 LQKENI. This CDR3 is 17 amino acids long. The CDR3 DNA sequence: TGTGCCAGCTCACCGCCGGGACACCGGGGTCTCCTATATGGCTACACCTTC. Protein product: CASSPPGHRGLLYGYTF.

This clonotype was recorded only once. A much more abundant neighbour one base away suggests this may be a read error. The chain couples TRBV20-1 to TRBJ2-7, with TRBD1 as a possible D gene (6 bases). Germline values: CDR1 DFQATT, CDR2 SNEGSKA (reference sequence). The CDR3 loop spans 14 amino acids. The CDR3 DNA sequence: TGCGGTGCTAGATCCCCGGGACACAACTACGAGCAGTACTTC. Residues: CGARSPGHNYEQYF.

This clonotype came up many times. V gene TRBV12-3 or TRBV12-4 combines with J gene TRBJ1-2; D may be TRBD1 (5 bases). The V gene lost 6 bases and the J gene lost 5 bases, with 19 bases spanning the gap. CDR3 size: 15 residues. The CDR3 reads CASSLGGVDAYGYTF. Written as DNA, the CDR3 is TGTGCCAGCAGCCTAGGAGGGGTCGATGCGTATGGCTACACCTTC.

V and J are TRBV10-3 and TRBJ2-1; the D is unclear. The CDR3 loop spans 13 amino acids. Per the germline V gene, CDR1 is ENHRY and CDR2 is SYGVKD. Trimming took off 4 bases at V and 5 bases at J, with 9 bases between the two ends. The CDR3, as DNA: TGTGCCATCAGTGTATCAGATAACAATGAGCAGTTCTTC. Translating it yields CAISVSDNNEQFF.

In its sample, this clonotype was seen a few times. The chain couples TRBV28 to TRBJ2-1; 11 bases are a match to TRBD2. Germline V CDR1 and CDR2: MDHEN, SYDVKM. The length of the CDR3 is 16 residues. V shed 7 bases and J 5 bases; nucleotides not matched to a gene: 10. This CDR3 is CASILAGVLPNNEQFF. The CDR3 DNA reads TGTGCCAGCATACTAGCGGGAGTTTTACCAAACAATGAGCAGTTCTTC.